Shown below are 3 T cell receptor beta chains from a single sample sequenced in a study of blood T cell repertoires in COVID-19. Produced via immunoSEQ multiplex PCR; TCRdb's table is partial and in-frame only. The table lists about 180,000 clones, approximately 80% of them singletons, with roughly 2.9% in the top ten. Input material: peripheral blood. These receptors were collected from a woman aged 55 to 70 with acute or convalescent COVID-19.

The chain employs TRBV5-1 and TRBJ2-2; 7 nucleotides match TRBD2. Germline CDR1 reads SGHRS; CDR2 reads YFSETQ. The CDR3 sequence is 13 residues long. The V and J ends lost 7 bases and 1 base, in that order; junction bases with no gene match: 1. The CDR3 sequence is CASRGGNTGELFF. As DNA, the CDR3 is TGCGCCAGCCGCGGGGGGAACACCGGGGAGCTGTTTTTT.

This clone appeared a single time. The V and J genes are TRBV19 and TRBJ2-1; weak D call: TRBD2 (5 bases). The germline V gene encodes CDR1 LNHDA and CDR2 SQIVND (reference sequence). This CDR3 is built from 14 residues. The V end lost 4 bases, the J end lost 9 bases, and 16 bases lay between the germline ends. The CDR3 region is CASSNGFAEGEQFF. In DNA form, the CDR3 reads TGTGCCAGTAGTAACGGTTTTGCCGAGGGTGAGCAGTTCTTC.

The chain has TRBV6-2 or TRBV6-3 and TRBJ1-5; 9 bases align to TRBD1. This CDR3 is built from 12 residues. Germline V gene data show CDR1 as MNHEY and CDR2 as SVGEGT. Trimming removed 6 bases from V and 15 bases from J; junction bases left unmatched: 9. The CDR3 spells CASSSTGTGRHF. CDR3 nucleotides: TGTGCCAGCAGCAGCACCGGGACAGGGCGGCATTTT.